These 24 T cell receptor beta chains were sequenced from one sample in a study of regulatory T cells in long-lasting Graves disease (dated by TCRdb to the early 2020s). Libraries came from multiplex PCR. Reads for this sample came from an Illumina HiSeq 4000. To build TCR beta libraries, CDR3 regions were amplified by Arm-PCR using iRepertoire HTBI primers. The public reads were reanalyzed by TCRdb: fastp trimming at Q25, MiXCR alignment, in-frame beta chains only. For every CDR3 protein sequence, its rows merge into one entry that carries the most common genes and DNA. This sample comprises 510,000 or so distinct CDR3 sequences, 12% of them detected only once. Clones ranked in the top ten supply roughly 9.3% of the sample. In the paper's terms, the time point label means: newly diagnosed GD, antithyroid drugs for less than 3 months. For both TCR sequencing and RNA sequencing, RNA was extracted from PBMCs using TRIzol.

This sample was shared with a second study, whose subject was T cells in Graves' hyperthyroidism and ophthalmopathy.

Sequences were derived from peripheral blood mononuclear cells (PBMCs), sampled at new diagnosis, from a patient treated with antithyroid drugs. These receptors were collected from a woman aged 25 to 39 with Graves disease. Donor details come from another sample of the same person, matched by shared clones.

This clonotype has more than one count but fewer than ten. Relative to the germline gene, one junction end is altered; a read error may explain this. The chain recombines TRBV7-7 with TRBJ2-1; maybe TRBD2 (6 bases). Germline-derived CDR1 and CDR2 are SSHAT and FNYEAQ (reference sequence). The CDR3 is made up of 14 amino acids. This CDR3 reads CASSLSGEDNEQFF. CDR3 nucleotide sequence: TGTGCTAGCAGCTTATCGGGAGAGGACAATGAGCAGTTCTTC.

The sample holds many counts of this clonotype. The chain links TRBV7-2 to TRBJ2-3; the D gene could be TRBD1 or TRBD2 (6 bases each). Trimming removed 0 bases at V and 4 bases at J, with 20 bases between. Germline CDR1 is SGHTA and CDR2 is FQGNSA. This CDR3 contains 18 residues. The CDR3 loop reads CASSLAFIVGGRADTQYF. CDR3 nucleotides: TGTGCCAGCAGCTTAGCCTTTATTGTGGGGGGCAGGGCAGATACGCAGTATTTT.

This clonotype has just a few counts. The chain has TRBV24-1 and TRBJ1-5; no firm D call. Germline CDR1 reads KGHDR; CDR2 reads SFDVKD. V was shortened by 11 bases and J by 1 base, with 8 bases between the two germline ends. The CDR3 has 12 amino acids. CDR3 in amino acids: CAIGGSNQPQHF. Here the CDR3 DNA reads TGTGCCATCGGTGGGAGCAATCAGCCCCAGCATTTT.

Many counts were recorded for this clonotype. The rearrangement links TRBV30 to TRBJ2-1; 15 bases match TRBD2. The germline V gene has CDR1 GTSNPN and CDR2 SVGIG (reference sequence). The CDR3 spans 19 residues. The J segment lost 4 bases and the V segment lost 1 base, leaving 11 bases of the junction unmatched. In DNA form, the CDR3 reads TGTGCCTGGAGTGGACGGACTAGCGGGAGGGCCTCCCTTTACAATGAGCAGTTCTTC. This codes for CAWSGRTSGRASLYNEQFF.

This clonotype was observed a few times. V and J are TRBV3-1 and TRBJ1-1; possible D gene TRBD1, 6 bases. The CDR3 contains 16 residues. Per the germline V gene, CDR1 is LGHDT and CDR2 is YNNKEL (reference sequence). The V gene lost 5 bases and the J gene lost 4 bases, with 20 bases spanning the gap. CDR3 in amino acids: CASSDKYHRAGTEAFF. CDR3 coding DNA: TGTGCCAGCAGCGACAAATACCACAGGGCGGGCACTGAAGCTTTCTTT.

Ten or more counts support this clonotype. The gene calls are TRBV28 and TRBJ1-1; weak D call: TRBD1 (6 bases). Looked up from germline, CDR1 is MDHEN and CDR2 is SYDVKM. CDR3 length equals 14 residues. Trimming removed 3 bases from V and 10 bases from J, with 18 bases in between. In DNA form, the CDR3 reads TGTGCCAGCAGTTTCTCCGGGGGCGCGGCCGGAGCTTTCTTT. Protein product: CASSFSGGAAGAFF.

This clonotype was counted between two and nine times. CDR3 nucleotides: TGTGCCAGCAGCTTTCGACAGGGGAGTTACGAGCAGTACTTC. It yields the protein CASSFRQGSYEQYF. The chain couples TRBV5-5 to TRBJ2-7; 8 nucleotides align to TRBD1. Germline V lookup: CDR1 SGHKS, CDR2 YYEKEE (reference sequence). V shed 2 bases and J 4 bases; nucleotides not matched to a gene: 5. The CDR3 runs to 14 residues.

V is TRBV7-9 and J is TRBJ1-1; D unclear. Germline CDR1 reads SEHNR; CDR2 reads FQNEAQ (reference sequence). The CDR3 is made up of 12 amino acids. V was pared by 5 bases and J by 8 bases, with 12 bases between. The CDR3: CASSRGGVEAFF. CDR3 nucleotide sequence: TGTGCCAGCAGCCGTGGTGGTGTCGAAGCTTTCTTT.

This clonotype was observed a handful of times. This chain links TRBV7-2 with TRBJ2-7, with no clear D. Germline V CDR1 and CDR2: SGHTA, FQGNSA. The CDR3 contains 13 residues. V dropped 4 bases and J dropped 2 bases, with 9 bases sitting between them. CDR3 protein: CASSSRATYEQYF. The CDR3 nucleotides read TGTGCCAGCAGCTCCCGGGCCACCTACGAGCAGTACTTC.

In its sample, this clonotype was seen many times. V gene TRBV28 combines with J gene TRBJ2-3; 9 positions agree with TRBD1. The CDR3 length is 17 residues. CDR1 is MDHEN, CDR2 SYDVKM, per germline. Trimming took 3 bases from V and 2 from J; bases not matched to a gene: 9. CDR3 amino acids: CASSFVAGTGSTDTQYF. CDR3 nucleotide sequence: TGTGCCAGCAGTTTCGTTGCCGGGACAGGGTCCACAGATACGCAGTATTTT. The full variable domain, rest sourced from reference TRBV28 and TRBJ2-3, is DVKVTQSSRYLVKRTGEKVFLECVQDMDHENMFWYRQDPGLGLRLIYFSYDVKMKEKGDIPEGYSVSREKKERFSLILESASTNQTSMYLCASSFVAGTGSTDTQYFGPGTRLTVL.

Worth noting for this clonotype: This may arise from a read error, as a much more abundant clone is one base away. The rearrangement uses TRBV20-1 and TRBJ1-1, with D possibly being TRBD1 (6 bases). The CDR3 is made up of 15 amino acids. Germline CDR1 reads DFQATT; CDR2 reads SNEGSKA (reference sequence). Trimming shortened V by 0 bases and J by 7 bases, and 18 bases separated the two germline ends. Here the CDR3 DNA reads TGCAGTGCTAGAGATCCTCTCTACAGGGCGGATGAAGCTTTCTTT. It specifies CSARDPLYRADEAFF.

In its sample, this clonotype was seen a few times. The V and J genes are TRBV6-1 and TRBJ2-1; D unclear. The germline CDR1 and CDR2 sequences are MNHNS and SASEGT. This CDR3 spans 15 amino acids. V shed 4 bases and J shed 2 bases, with 12 bases lying between them. The CDR3, as DNA: TGTGCCAGCAGTGCTCGTAAAAACCCCTACAATGAGCAGTTCTTC. Residues: CASSARKNPYNEQFF.

A word on this clonotype: Because it lacks the conserved phenylalanine or tryptophan at the end, this CDR3 is likely a read error. V gene TRBV10-3 combines with J gene TRBJ1-1; D unresolved. V gave up 5 bases and J gave up 4 bases, with 14 bases separating them. Germline V gene lookup returns CDR1 ENHRY and CDR2 SYGVKD. There are 14 residues in the CDR3. DNA of the CDR3: TGTGCCATCAGTTCGGACCTTCGAAGCACTGAAGCTTTCCTT. Residues: CAISSDLRSTEAFL.

This clonotype occurred a few times. The V call is TRBV10-3, the J call TRBJ1-2; 10 bases line up with TRBD1. Trimming cost V 4 bases and J 0 bases; bases outside gene matches: 2. This CDR3 has 15 amino acids. CDR1 is ENHRY and CDR2 is SYGVKD in the germline V gene. The CDR3 region has the DNA TGTGCCATCAGTGTCGGGACAGGGGCTAACTATGGCTACACCTTC. Translated, it gives CAISVGTGANYGYTF.

This clonotype was found many times. J is TRBJ1-4 and V is TRBV10-3; 10 positions match TRBD1. Trimming cost V 5 bases and J 4 bases; bases outside gene matches: 7. This CDR3 is 16 amino acids long. Per the germline V gene, CDR1 is ENHRY and CDR2 is SYGVKD. The CDR3 loop is CAISNPGTGDNEKLFF. The CDR3 DNA reads as TGTGCCATCAGTAACCCCGGGACAGGGGATAATGAAAAACTGTTTTTT.

This clonotype has a handful of counts. The chain links TRBV4-3 to TRBJ2-3; D is uncertain. The end of the DNA fits TRBJ1-5 better, so the J call may be wrong. Germline V gives CDR1 LGHNA, CDR2 YSLEER. CDR3 length: 13 amino acids. The CDR3: CASSPGLTDTQHF. The CDR3 nucleotides are TGCGCCAGCAGCCCAGGCCTCACAGATACGCAGCATTTT.

This chain connects TRBV3-1 to TRBJ2-2; 12 bases align to TRBD2. Germline loops: CDR1 LGHDT, CDR2 YNNKEL (reference sequence). Germline trimming cut 1 base from V and 2 bases from J; bases unmatched to any gene: 5. CDR3 size: 18 residues. In DNA, the CDR3 is TGTGCCAGCAGCCAAGTGGTACTAGCGGGAGGTAACACCGGGGAGCTGTTTTTT. Translating gives CASSQVVLAGGNTGELFF.

This clonotype showed up many times. The chain employs TRBV27 and TRBJ2-1, with 12 bases identical to TRBD2. V gave up 6 bases and J gave up 7 bases; unmatched junction bases: 16. This CDR3 comprises 18 residues. Germline values: CDR1 MNHEY, CDR2 SMNVEV (reference sequence). The CDR3: CASSSVGLAGPMGNEQFF. The CDR3 region has the DNA TGTGCCAGCAGCTCCGTAGGACTAGCGGGACCAATGGGAAATGAGCAGTTCTTC.

This clonotype was picked up many times. The CDR3, as DNA: TGTGCCAGCAGGACTATAAGGGAGAACACTGAAGCTTTCTTT. Translated, it gives CASRTIRENTEAFF. The J gene is TRBJ1-1, the V gene TRBV6-2 or TRBV6-3; D is unresolved. V lost 6 bases and J 1 base, leaving 12 bases between the germline ends. Germline CDR1 is MNHEY and CDR2 is SVGEGT. This CDR3 has 14 residues.

This clonotype was observed many times. The chain is built from TRBV12-3 or TRBV12-4 and TRBJ2-3; TRBD1 matches at 10 bases. With 3 bases clipped from V and 6 bases from J, the junction kept 6 bases outside the gene matches. The CDR3 sequence is 15 residues long. Here the CDR3 DNA reads TGTGCCAGCAGTTTGAGACAGGGGGCCTTTGATACGCAGTATTTT. Amino acid sequence: CASSLRQGAFDTQYF.

This clonotype was seen at least ten times. The chain carries TRBV3-1 and TRBJ1-6; D is undetermined. Germline CDR1 reads LGHDT; CDR2 reads YNNKEL (reference sequence). V was clipped by 3 bases and J by 13 bases, with 10 bases between them. CDR3 size: 12 residues. The CDR3 protein is CASSHLVGPLHF. The CDR3 nucleotides are TGTGCCAGCAGCCACCTCGTTGGGCCCCTCCACTTT.

The V call is TRBV5-1, the J call TRBJ2-1; maybe TRBD2 (6 bases). V lost 0 bases to trimming and J lost 5 bases, with 21 bases between them. Germline V gene sequence: CDR1 SGHRS, CDR2 YFSETQ. CDR3 length: 18 amino acids. In DNA form, the CDR3 reads TGCGCCAGCAGCTTGGCGGGGGATATAGGACCCGGAAACAATGAGCAGTTCTTC. Protein sequence: CASSLAGDIGPGNNEQFF.

The sample holds a few counts of this clonotype. The V gene is TRBV4-3, the J gene TRBJ2-2, with 7 bases lining up with TRBD2. CDR1 is LGHNA and CDR2 is YSLEER in the germline V gene. The CDR3 contains 15 residues. With V trimmed by 4 bases and J by 3 bases, 5 bases remained unmatched. DNA for the CDR3: TGCGCCAGCAGCCCTGGGGGGGGTCACACCGGGGAGCTGTTTTTT. This encodes CASSPGGGHTGELFF.

This clonotype has at least ten counts. The chain uses TRBV11-2 and TRBJ2-3; the D gene could be TRBD1 or TRBD2 (5 bases each). Germline assignment: CDR1 SGHAT and CDR2 FQNNGV. V was pared by 3 bases and J by 0 bases, with 13 bases between. This CDR3 has 16 residues. For the CDR3, the DNA is TGTGCCAGCAGCTTTGGTGGCTGGGGGAGCACAGATACGCAGTATTTT. It yields the protein CASSFGGWGSTDTQYF.